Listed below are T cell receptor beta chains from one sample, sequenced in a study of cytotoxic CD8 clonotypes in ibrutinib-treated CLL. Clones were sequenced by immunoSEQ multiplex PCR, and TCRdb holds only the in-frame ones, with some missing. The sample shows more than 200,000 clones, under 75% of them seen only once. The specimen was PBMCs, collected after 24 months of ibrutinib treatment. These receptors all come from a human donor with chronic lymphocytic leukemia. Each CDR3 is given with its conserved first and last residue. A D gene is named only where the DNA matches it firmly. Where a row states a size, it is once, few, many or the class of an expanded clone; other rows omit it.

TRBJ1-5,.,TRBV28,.,CASSFWQGNQPQHF,TGTGCCAGCAGTTTTTGGCAGGGCAATCAGCCCCAGCATTTT
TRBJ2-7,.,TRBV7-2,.,CASSLLGYEQYF,TGTGCCAGCAGCTTATTAGGCTACGAGCAGTACTTC
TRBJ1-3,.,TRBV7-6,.,CASSPGLASGNTIYF,TGTGCCAGCAGCCCAGGTTTGGCCTCTGGAAACACCATATATTTT
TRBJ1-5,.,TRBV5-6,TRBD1,CASSFRTGGIGGNQPQHF,TGTGCCAGCAGCTTCCGGACAGGGGGCATTGGTGGCAATCAGCCCCAGCATTTT
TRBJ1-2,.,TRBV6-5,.,CASGRGGFGYTF,TGTGCCAGCGGACGTGGGGGCTTTGGCTACACCTTC
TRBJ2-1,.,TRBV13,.,CASSYSTDNEQFF,TGTGCCAGCAGCTACTCGACGGACAATGAGCAGTTCTTC
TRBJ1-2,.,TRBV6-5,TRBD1,CASSPRTGTGYTF,TGTGCCAGCAGCCCCCGGACAGGGACCGGCTACACCTTC
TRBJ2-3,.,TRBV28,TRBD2,CASSLFTSGGSTDTQYF,TGTGCCAGCAGTTTATTTACTAGCGGGGGAAGCACAGATACGCAGTATTTT
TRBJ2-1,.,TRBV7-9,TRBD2,CASSLTSGRANEQFF,TGTGCCAGCAGCCTGACTAGCGGGAGGGCCAATGAGCAGTTCTTC
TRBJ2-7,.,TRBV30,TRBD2,CAWSPGRGGVTENF,TGTGCCTGGAGTCCAGGGAGGGGTGGGGTAACGGAAAACTTC
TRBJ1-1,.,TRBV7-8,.,CASSLRVRNTEAFF,TGTGCCAGCAGCTTACGGGTACGGAACACTGAAGCTTTCTTT
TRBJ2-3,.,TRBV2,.,CASRVRRTDTQYF,TGTGCCAGCAGGGTACGGCGCACAGATACGCAGTATTTT
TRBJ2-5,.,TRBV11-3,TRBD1,CASSLQGAGETQYF,TGTGCCAGCAGTTTACAGGGGGCCGGAGAGACCCAGTACTTC
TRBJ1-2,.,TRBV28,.,CASSLRQDYGYTF,TGTGCCAGCAGTTTAAGGCAAGACTATGGCTACACCTTC
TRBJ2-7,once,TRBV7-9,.,CATGSSTYEQYF,TGTGCCACCGGGAGCTCCACCTACGAGCAGTACTTC
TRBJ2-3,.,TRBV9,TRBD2,CASSVVDSGGSDTQYF,TGTGCCAGCAGCGTAGTTGATAGCGGGGGCTCAGATACGCAGTATTTT
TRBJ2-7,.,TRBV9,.,CASSVDGRGEQYF,TGTGCCAGCAGCGTGGACGGCCGTGGCGAGCAGTACTTC
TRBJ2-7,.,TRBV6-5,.,CASSLNSPGLSEQYF,TGTGCCAGCAGTTTGAACAGCCCTGGACTTAGCGAGCAGTACTTC
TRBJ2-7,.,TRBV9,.,CASSVAPTGSYEQYF,TGTGCCAGCAGCGTAGCTCCGACAGGTTCCTACGAGCAGTACTTC
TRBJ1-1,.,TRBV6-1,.,CASSETQGSTEAFF,TGTGCCAGCAGTGAAACGCAGGGGTCCACTGAAGCTTTCTTT
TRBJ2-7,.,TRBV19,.,CASSPVRDQNYEQYF,TGTGCCAGTAGCCCAGTCCGGGACCAGAACTACGAGCAGTACTTC
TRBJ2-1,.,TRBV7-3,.,CASSPQGLGNEQFF,TGTGCCAGCAGCCCTCAGGGATTGGGGAATGAGCAGTTCTTC
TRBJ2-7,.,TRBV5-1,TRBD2,CASSLDGSGLYEQYF,TGCGCCAGCAGCTTGGATGGTAGCGGGTTGTACGAGCAGTACTTC
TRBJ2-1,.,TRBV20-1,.,CSSLVEKVQFF,TGCAGTAGTTTGGTTGAGAAGGTGCAGTTCTTC
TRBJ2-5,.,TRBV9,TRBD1,CASTRDRVGETQYF,TGTGCCAGCACCCGGGACAGGGTTGGAGAGACCCAGTACTTC
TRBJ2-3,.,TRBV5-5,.,CASSFEGSGTDTQYF,TGTGCCAGCAGCTTTGAGGGATCAGGGACAGATACGCAGTATTTT
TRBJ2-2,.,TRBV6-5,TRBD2,CASSRGAGELFF,TGTGCCAGCTCTCGGGGGGCCGGGGAGCTGTTTTTT
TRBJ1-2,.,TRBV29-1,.,CSVELRGSYGYTF,TGCAGCGTTGAGCTCCGGGGATCCTATGGCTACACCTTC